This T cell receptor beta chain was recorded in a study of cytomegalovirus exposure and HLA in healthy donors. Primers: 60 Vbeta forward and 13 Jbeta reverse. This table comes from immunoSEQ multiplex PCR, and its TCRdb copy is limited to in-frame clones, with some not included. The repertoire consists of about 210,000 clones, with 75% to 80% occurring once and the leading ten covering less than 2%. The CDR3 length is 15 residues. Deletions cut 0 bases from V and 9 bases from J, with 15 bases between. Looked up from germline, CDR1 is MNHEY and CDR2 is SVGAGI. V gene TRBV6-5 combines with J gene TRBJ1-5, with D unclear. This receptor was taken from a male donor in good health and CMV-seronegative. Sequenced input: PBMCs. The CDR3 region has the DNA TGTGCCAGCAGTTACTCAGGAACACGGGGAGCGCCCCAGCATTTT. Encoded protein: CASSYSGTRGAPQHF.